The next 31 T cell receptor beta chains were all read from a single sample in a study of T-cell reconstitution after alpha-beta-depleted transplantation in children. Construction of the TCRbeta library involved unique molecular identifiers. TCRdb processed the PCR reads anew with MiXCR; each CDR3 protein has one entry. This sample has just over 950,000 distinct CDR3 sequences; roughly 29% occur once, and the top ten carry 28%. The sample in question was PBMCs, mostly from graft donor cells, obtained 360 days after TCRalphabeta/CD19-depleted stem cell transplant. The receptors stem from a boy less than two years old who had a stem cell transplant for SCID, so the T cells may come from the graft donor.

CDR3 protein: CASSRTPMNTEAFF. CDR3 bases: TGCGCCAGCAGTAGGACACCAATGAACACTGAAGCTTTCTTT. The rearrangement joins TRBV5-1 to TRBJ1-1; tentative D call: TRBD1 (5 bases). This CDR3 comprises 14 residues. Germline lookup yields CDR1 SGHRS and CDR2 YFSETQ. Trimming took off 5 bases at V and 0 bases at J, with 11 bases between the two ends.

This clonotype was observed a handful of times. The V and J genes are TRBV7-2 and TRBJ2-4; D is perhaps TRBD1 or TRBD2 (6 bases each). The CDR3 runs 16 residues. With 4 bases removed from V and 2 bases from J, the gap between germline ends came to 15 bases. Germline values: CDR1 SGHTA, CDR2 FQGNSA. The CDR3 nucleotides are TGTGCCAGCAGCTCCCCCTGGGGGGCGACCAAAAACATTCAGTACTTC. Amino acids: CASSSPWGATKNIQYF.

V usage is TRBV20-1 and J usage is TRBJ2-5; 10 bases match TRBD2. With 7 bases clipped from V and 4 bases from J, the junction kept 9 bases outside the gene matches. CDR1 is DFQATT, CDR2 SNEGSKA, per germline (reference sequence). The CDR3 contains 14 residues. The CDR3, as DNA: TGCAGTGGGAGCGGGGGGGTCTTCGGAGAGACCCAGTACTTC. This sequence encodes CSGSGGVFGETQYF.

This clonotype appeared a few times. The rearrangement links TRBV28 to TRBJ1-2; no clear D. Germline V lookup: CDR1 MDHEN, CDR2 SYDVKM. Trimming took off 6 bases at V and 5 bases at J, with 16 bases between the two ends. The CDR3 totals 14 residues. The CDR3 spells CASSLMVWRYGYTF. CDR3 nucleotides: TGTGCCAGCAGCCTTATGGTCTGGCGGTATGGCTACACCTTC.

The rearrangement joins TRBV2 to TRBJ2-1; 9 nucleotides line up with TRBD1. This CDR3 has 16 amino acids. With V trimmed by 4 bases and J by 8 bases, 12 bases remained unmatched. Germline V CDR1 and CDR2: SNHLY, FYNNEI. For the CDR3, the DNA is TGTGCCAGCAGTGCCCTACAGGGGGCAGGCATAGATGAGCAGTTCTTC. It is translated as CASSALQGAGIDEQFF.

The DNA for the CDR3 is TGTGCCAGCAGCCGTTATAAACGGGACCTACTACAAGAGACCCAGTACTTC. Translation: CASSRYKRDLLQETQYF. The V call is TRBV27, the J call TRBJ2-5, with D perhaps assigned TRBD1 or TRBD2 (5 bases each). CDR1 and CDR2 (germline): MNHEY, SMNVEV (reference sequence). The CDR3 is made up of 17 amino acids. Trimming cost V 6 bases and J 2 bases, with 22 bases left between them.

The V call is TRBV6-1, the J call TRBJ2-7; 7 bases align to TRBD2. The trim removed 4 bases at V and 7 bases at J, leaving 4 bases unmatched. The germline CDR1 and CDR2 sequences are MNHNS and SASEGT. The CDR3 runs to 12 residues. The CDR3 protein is CASSAGGIEQYF. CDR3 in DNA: TGTGCCAGCAGTGCCGGGGGGATTGAGCAGTACTTC.

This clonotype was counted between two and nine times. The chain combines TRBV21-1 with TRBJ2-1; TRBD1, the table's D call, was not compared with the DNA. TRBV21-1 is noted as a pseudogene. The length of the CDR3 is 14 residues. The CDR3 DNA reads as TGTGCCAGCATTACGGGACAGGGGAGCAATGAGCAGTTCTTC. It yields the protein CASITGQGSNEQFF.

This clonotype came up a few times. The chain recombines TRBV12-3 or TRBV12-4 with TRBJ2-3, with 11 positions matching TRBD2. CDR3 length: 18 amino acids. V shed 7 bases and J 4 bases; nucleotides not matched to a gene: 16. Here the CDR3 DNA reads TGTGCCAGCACCGGGCCGGGACTAGCGGTTTCTGTTCCAGATACGCAGTATTTT. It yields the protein CASTGPGLAVSVPDTQYF.

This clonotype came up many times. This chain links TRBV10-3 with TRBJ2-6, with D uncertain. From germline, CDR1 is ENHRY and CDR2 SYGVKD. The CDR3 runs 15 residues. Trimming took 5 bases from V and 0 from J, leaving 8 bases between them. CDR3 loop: CAISIGDSGANVLTF. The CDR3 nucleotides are TGTGCCATCAGTATCGGAGACTCTGGGGCCAACGTCCTGACTTTC.

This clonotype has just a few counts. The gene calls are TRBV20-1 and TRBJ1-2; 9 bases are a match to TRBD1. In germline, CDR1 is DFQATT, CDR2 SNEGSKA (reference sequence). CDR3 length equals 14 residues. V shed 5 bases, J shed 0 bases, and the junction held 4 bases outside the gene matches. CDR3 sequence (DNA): TGCAGTGCTCCCGGGACAGGGTCTAACTATGGCTACACCTTC. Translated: CSAPGTGSNYGYTF.

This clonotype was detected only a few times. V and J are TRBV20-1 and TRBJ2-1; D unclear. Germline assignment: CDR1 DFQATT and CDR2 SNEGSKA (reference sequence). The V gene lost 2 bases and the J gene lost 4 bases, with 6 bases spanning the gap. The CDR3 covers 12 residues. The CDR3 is CSARPGYNEQFF. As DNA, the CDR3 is TGCAGTGCTAGACCGGGTTACAATGAGCAGTTCTTC.

DNA of the CDR3: TGTGCCAGCAGCCAAGGCGACCTGAACACCGGGGAGCTGTTTTTT. It codes for CASSQGDLNTGELFF. The rearrangement uses TRBV3-1 and TRBJ2-2; D call uncertain. The CDR3 length is 15 residues. Trimming shortened V by 1 base and J by 1 base, and 7 bases separated the two germline ends. Looked up from germline, CDR1 is LGHDT and CDR2 is YNNKEL (reference sequence).

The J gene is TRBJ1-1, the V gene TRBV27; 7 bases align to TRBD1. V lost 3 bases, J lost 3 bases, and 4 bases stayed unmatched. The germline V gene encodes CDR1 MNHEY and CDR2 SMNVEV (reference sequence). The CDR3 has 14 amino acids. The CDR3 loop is CASSFQDRYTEAFF. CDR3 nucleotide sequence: TGTGCCAGCAGTTTCCAGGACAGGTACACTGAAGCTTTCTTT.

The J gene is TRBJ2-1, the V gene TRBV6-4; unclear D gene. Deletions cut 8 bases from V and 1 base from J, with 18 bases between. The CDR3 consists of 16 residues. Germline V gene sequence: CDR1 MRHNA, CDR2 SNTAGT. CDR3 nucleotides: TGTGCCAGCCCGAAGTCGGCAGTAACTTCCTACAATGAGCAGTTCTTC. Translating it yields CASPKSAVTSYNEQFF.

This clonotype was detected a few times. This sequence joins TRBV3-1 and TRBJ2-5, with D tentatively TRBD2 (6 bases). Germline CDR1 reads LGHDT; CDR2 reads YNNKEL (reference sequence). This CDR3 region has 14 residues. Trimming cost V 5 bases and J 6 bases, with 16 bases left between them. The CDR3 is CASSGRGYTKTQYF. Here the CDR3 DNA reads TGTGCCAGCAGCGGGCGGGGCTACACGAAGACCCAGTACTTC.

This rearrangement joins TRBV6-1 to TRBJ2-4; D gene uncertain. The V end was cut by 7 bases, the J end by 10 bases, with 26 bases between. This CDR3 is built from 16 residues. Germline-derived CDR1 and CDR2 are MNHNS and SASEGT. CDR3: CASTPRLDPLGLIQYF. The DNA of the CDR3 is TGTGCCAGCACCCCACGGTTGGACCCCCTGGGGTTAATTCAGTACTTC.

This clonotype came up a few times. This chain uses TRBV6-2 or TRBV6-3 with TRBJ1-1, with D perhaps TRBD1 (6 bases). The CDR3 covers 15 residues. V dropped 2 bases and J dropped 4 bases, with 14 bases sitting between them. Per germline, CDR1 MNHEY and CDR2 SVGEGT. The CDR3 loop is CASSYVTQGSTEAFF. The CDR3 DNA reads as TGTGCCAGCAGTTACGTCACGCAGGGGAGCACTGAAGCTTTCTTT.

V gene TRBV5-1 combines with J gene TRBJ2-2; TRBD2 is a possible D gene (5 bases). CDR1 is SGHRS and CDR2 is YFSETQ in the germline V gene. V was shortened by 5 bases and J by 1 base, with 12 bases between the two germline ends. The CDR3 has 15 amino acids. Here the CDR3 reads CASRGDGRNTGELFF. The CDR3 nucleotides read TGCGCCAGCAGGGGAGACGGCAGGAACACCGGGGAGCTGTTTTTT.

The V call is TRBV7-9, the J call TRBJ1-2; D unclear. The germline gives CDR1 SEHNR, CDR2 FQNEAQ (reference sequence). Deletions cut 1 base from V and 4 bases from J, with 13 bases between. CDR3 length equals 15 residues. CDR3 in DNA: TGTGCCAGCAGCTTAGGTAGCAGGATTAGCTATGGCTACACCTTC. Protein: CASSLGSRISYGYTF.

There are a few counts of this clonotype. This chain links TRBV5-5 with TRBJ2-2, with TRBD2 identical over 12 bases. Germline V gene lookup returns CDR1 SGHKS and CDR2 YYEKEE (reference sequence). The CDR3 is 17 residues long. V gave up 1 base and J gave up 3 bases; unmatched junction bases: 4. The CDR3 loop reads CASSLTSGGIDTGELFF. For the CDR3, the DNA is TGTGCCAGCAGCTTGACTAGCGGGGGGATTGACACCGGGGAGCTGTTTTTT. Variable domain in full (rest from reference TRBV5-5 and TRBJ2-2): DAGVTQSPTHLIKTRGQQVTLRCSPISGHKSVSWYQQVLGQGPQFIFQYYEKEERGRGNFPDRFSARQFPNYSSELNVNALLLGDSALYLCASSLTSGGIDTGELFFGEGSRLTVL.

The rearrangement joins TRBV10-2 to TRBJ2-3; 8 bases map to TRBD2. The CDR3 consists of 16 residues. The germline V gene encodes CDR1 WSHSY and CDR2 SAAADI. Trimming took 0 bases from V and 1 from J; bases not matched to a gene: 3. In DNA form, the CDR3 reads TGCGCCAGCAGTGAGTCGAGGCGGGGGGGCACAGATACGCAGTATTTT. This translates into CASSESRRGGTDTQYF.

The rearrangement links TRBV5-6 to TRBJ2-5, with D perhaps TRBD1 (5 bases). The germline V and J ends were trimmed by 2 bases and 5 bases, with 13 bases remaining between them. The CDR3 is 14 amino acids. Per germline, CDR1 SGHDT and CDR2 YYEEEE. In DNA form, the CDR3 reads TGTGCCAGCAGCTTTACGCAGACAGTGGAGACCCAGTACTTC. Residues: CASSFTQTVETQYF.

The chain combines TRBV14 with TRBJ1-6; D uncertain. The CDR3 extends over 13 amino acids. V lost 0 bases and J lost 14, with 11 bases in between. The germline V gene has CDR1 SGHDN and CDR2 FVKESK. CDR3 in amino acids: CASSQEVRQSLHF. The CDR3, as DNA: TGTGCCAGCAGCCAAGAAGTAAGGCAGTCCCTCCACTTT.

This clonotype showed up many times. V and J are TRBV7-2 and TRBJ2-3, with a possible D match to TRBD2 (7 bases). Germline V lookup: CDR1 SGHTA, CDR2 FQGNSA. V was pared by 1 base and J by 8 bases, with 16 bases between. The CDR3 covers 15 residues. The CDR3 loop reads CASSLVRGGASTQYF. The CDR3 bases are TGTGCCAGCAGCTTAGTGAGGGGGGGGGCGTCTACGCAGTATTTT.

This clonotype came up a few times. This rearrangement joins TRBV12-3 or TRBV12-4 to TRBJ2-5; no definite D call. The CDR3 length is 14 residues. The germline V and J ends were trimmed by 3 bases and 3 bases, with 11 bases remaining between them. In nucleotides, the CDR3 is TGTGCCAGCAGTTTCCGAGACGGAAAAGAGACCCAGTACTTC. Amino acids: CASSFRDGKETQYF.

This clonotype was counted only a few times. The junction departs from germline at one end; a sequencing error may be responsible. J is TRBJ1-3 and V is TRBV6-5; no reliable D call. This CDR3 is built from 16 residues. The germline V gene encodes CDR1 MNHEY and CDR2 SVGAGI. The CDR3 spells CASSYLLSGSGNTIYF. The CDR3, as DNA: TGTGCCAGCAGCTACTTACTGTCAGGCTCTGGAAACACCATATATTTT.

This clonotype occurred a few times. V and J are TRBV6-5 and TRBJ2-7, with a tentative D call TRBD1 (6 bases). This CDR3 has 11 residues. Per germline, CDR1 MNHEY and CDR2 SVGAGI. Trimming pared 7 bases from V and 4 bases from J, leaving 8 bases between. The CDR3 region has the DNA TGTGCCAGCAACCAGGGGTACGAGCAGTACTTC. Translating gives CASNQGYEQYF.

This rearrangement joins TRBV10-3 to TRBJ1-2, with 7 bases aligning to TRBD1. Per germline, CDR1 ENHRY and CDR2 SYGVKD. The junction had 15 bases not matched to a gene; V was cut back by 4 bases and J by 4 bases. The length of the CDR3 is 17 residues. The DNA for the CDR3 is TGTGCCATCAGTGGCCCCGGGGGTCCCAGACAGGGCTATGGCTACACCTTC. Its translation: CAISGPGGPRQGYGYTF.

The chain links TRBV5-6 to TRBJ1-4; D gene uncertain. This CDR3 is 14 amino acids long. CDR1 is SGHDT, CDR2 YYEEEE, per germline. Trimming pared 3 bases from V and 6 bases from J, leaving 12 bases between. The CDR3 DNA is TGTGCCAGCAGCTCGGACGGCGGTTATGAAAAACTGTTTTTT. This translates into CASSSDGGYEKLFF. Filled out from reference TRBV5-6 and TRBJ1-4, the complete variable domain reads DAGVTQSPTHLIKTRGQQVTLRCSPKSGHDTVSWYQQALGQGPQFIFQYYEEEERQRGNFPDRFSGHQFPNYSSELNVNALLLGDSALYLCASSSDGGYEKLFFGSGTQLSVL.

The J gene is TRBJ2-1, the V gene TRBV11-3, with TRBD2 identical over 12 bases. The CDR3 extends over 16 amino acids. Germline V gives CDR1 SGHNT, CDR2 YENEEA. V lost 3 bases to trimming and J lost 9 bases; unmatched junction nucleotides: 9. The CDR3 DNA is TGTGCCAGCAGCTTCTCAGGACTAGCGGGGCCGGGTGAGCAGTTCTTC. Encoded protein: CASSFSGLAGPGEQFF.